These 22 T cell receptor beta chains came from one sample sequenced in a study of T-cell memory formation after mild COVID-19. TCRdb reanalysed the 5' RACE reads using MiXCR and keeps one entry per CDR3 protein. The table lists about 430,000 distinct CDR3 sequences, more than 15% of them singletons. Material: PBMCs or a T cell subset sorted from them (not recorded which). These receptors were collected from a man aged 18 to 29 who had mild COVID-19 (a few samples of this study predate the infection). Cell type and time point are not known.

The rearrangement links TRBV5-1 to TRBJ2-3; 8 bases match TRBD1. Germline V lookup: CDR1 SGHRS, CDR2 YFSETQ. The CDR3 extends over 16 amino acids. V lost 2 bases to trimming and J lost 7 bases; unmatched junction nucleotides: 12. The CDR3 coding sequence is TGCGCCAGCAGCTTTACGACGGTGACAGGGGTAAATACGCAGTATTTT. Translated: CASSFTTVTGVNTQYF.

This sequence joins TRBV20-1 and TRBJ1-2; 7 bases map to TRBD1. Trimming cost V 7 bases and J 5 bases; bases outside gene matches: 7. CDR1 and CDR2 (germline): DFQATT, SNEGSKA (reference sequence). The CDR3 consists of 12 residues. Here the CDR3 reads CSGRQGGYGYTF. DNA of the CDR3: TGCAGTGGACGACAGGGAGGGTATGGCTACACCTTC.

The chain uses TRBV29-1 and TRBJ2-7; D not certain. Germline CDR1 is SQVTM and CDR2 is ANQGSEA. The CDR3 length is 12 residues. V gave up 7 bases and J gave up 6 bases, with 16 bases separating them. The CDR3 bases are TGCAGCGCCCGCCCCGACCGAGCCGAGCAGTACTTC. Encoded protein: CSARPDRAEQYF.

The CDR3 here is CASSLGASLTMNTEAFF. DNA for the CDR3: TGTGCCAGCAGCTTAGGGGCATCTCTTACAATGAACACTGAAGCTTTCTTT. This chain connects TRBV7-6 to TRBJ1-1; D remains unclear. V lost 1 base and J lost 0, with 15 bases in between. Germline values: CDR1 SGHVS, CDR2 FNYEAQ. The CDR3 extends over 17 amino acids.

This clonotype was seen only a few times. This chain links TRBV20-1 with TRBJ2-5; D not certain. This CDR3 contains 14 residues. V was trimmed by 6 bases and J by 3 bases, leaving 17 bases between them. Germline assignment: CDR1 DFQATT and CDR2 SNEGSKA (reference sequence). The DNA of the CDR3 is TGCAGTGCCAACCCCGGCGCCGGCAAAGAGACCCAGTACTTC. Its protein product is CSANPGAGKETQYF.

This clonotype was seen at least ten times. This chain uses TRBV5-1 with TRBJ1-1, with a tentative D call TRBD1 (6 bases). Germline V CDR1 and CDR2: SGHRS, YFSETQ. V was clipped by 3 bases and J by 0 bases, with 12 bases between them. The CDR3 consists of 15 residues. The DNA of the CDR3 is TGCGCCAGCAGCTCGATAACAGGGATGAACACTGAAGCTTTCTTT. Translation: CASSSITGMNTEAFF.

A few counts support this clonotype. The chain combines TRBV5-6 with TRBJ1-1; TRBD1 matches at 9 bases. The CDR3 loop spans 19 amino acids. The V segment lost 2 bases and the J segment 0 bases; nucleotides outside the gene matches: 14. The germline gives CDR1 SGHDT, CDR2 YYEEEE. This chain's CDR3 is CASSLTRPLGQGLNTEAFF. The CDR3, as DNA: TGTGCCAGCAGCTTAACCCGTCCCCTGGGACAGGGACTGAACACTGAAGCTTTCTTT.

This clonotype appeared a few times. The chain joins TRBV11-2 to TRBJ2-2; 10 bases map to TRBD2. Germline V lookup: CDR1 SGHAT, CDR2 FQNNGV. The CDR3 is 16 amino acids. V was clipped by 6 bases and J by 3 bases; unmatched bases: 7. The CDR3 is CASSSPTSGHTGELFF. The CDR3 bases are TGTGCCAGCAGTTCCCCGACTAGCGGGCACACCGGGGAGCTGTTTTTT.

This clonotype occurred a few times. This sequence joins TRBV7-9 and TRBJ2-5; TRBD2 is a possible D gene (6 bases). V lost 5 bases to trimming and J lost 1 base, with 11 bases between them. CDR3 length: 14 amino acids. Per germline, CDR1 SEHNR and CDR2 FQNEAQ (reference sequence). The CDR3 sequence: CASSLRDFQETQYF. CDR3 DNA sequence: TGTGCCAGCAGCCTCCGGGACTTCCAAGAGACCCAGTACTTC.

The table lists this clonotype with a few counts. The V and J genes are TRBV29-1 and TRBJ1-2; D is possibly TRBD1 (5 bases). Per germline, CDR1 SQVTM and CDR2 ANQGSEA. The CDR3 has 16 amino acids. V lost 3 bases, J lost 4 bases, and 21 bases lay in between. CDR3 residues: CSVDSGVVGSFYGYTF. CDR3 in DNA: TGCAGCGTTGATTCGGGGGTGGTTGGTTCGTTCTATGGCTACACCTTC.

V is TRBV7-2 and J is TRBJ2-3, with D perhaps TRBD1 (6 bases). This CDR3 contains 12 residues. Looked up from germline, CDR1 is SGHTA and CDR2 is FQGNSA. V gave up 5 bases and J gave up 5 bases, with 8 bases separating them. The CDR3 spells CASSKGEDTQYF. Written as DNA, the CDR3 is TGTGCCAGCAGCAAGGGGGAAGATACGCAGTATTTT.

The rearrangement links TRBV27 to TRBJ1-3; no reliable D call. The CDR3 consists of 15 residues. The V gene's germline CDR1 is MNHEY and CDR2 SMNVEV (reference sequence). V shed 0 bases and J shed 2 bases, with 8 bases lying between them. The CDR3 loop reads CASSLSLSTGNTIYF. CDR3 bases: TGTGCCAGCAGTTTATCTCTATCGACTGGAAACACCATATATTTT.

This clonotype was found a few times. The chain links TRBV24-1 to TRBJ2-5; 9 bases fit TRBD1. The CDR3 length is 16 residues. From germline, CDR1 is KGHDR and CDR2 SFDVKD. Unmatched junction bases numbered 7, after V lost 1 base and J lost 5 bases. CDR3 DNA sequence: TGTGCCACCAGTGATTTCCCAGGACAGGGGTGGGAGACCCAGTACTTC. Translating it yields CATSDFPGQGWETQYF.

This clonotype was counted a few times. The chain carries TRBV7-9 and TRBJ2-2; D is unclear. The CDR3 sequence is 15 residues long. Germline V lookup: CDR1 SEHNR, CDR2 FQNEAQ (reference sequence). Trimming removed 3 bases from V and 3 bases from J, with 11 bases in between. Here the CDR3 reads CASSLGNYHTGELFF. The CDR3 nucleotides are TGTGCCAGCAGCTTGGGCAACTACCACACCGGGGAGCTGTTTTTT.

This clonotype was seen at least ten times. J is TRBJ2-2 and V is TRBV18; D uncertain. The CDR3 extends over 13 amino acids. Trimming shortened V by 0 bases and J by 3 bases, and 2 bases separated the two germline ends. CDR1 is KGHSH and CDR2 is LQKENI in the germline V gene. The CDR3 DNA reads as TGTGCCAGCTCACCACCGGACACCGGGGAGCTGTTTTTT. It codes for CASSPPDTGELFF.

This clonotype was detected ten times or more. The chain has TRBV5-1 and TRBJ1-1; TRBD1 matches 8 bases. The CDR3 runs to 13 residues. The germline V gene encodes CDR1 SGHRS and CDR2 YFSETQ. J was trimmed by 3 bases and V by 4 bases; bases with no gene match: 2. CDR3 coding DNA: TGCGCCAGCAGCCGGACAGGGTACACTGAAGCTTTCTTT. It translates to CASSRTGYTEAFF.

The chain employs TRBV12-3 or TRBV12-4 and TRBJ1-2, with TRBD1 as a possible D gene (6 bases). The CDR3 runs 14 residues. Trimming removed 7 bases at V and 8 bases at J, with 20 bases between. CDR3 region: CASTSLRGAGGYTF. The CDR3 DNA reads as TGTGCCAGCACTTCGCTCCGGGGGGCCGGCGGCTACACCTTC.

The chain is built from TRBV7-3 and TRBJ2-7, with D unresolved. Germline values: CDR1 SGHTA, CDR2 FQGTGA. The V gene lost 2 bases and the J gene lost 3 bases, with 11 bases spanning the gap. The CDR3 is 14 amino acids. The CDR3 DNA sequence: TGTGCCAGCAGCTTAGGTCCTCACAGCTACGAGCAGTACTTC. Its translation is CASSLGPHSYEQYF.

This sequence joins TRBV2 and TRBJ2-2, with D perhaps matching TRBD1 (5 bases). Trimming took 10 bases from V and 5 from J, leaving 11 bases between them. This CDR3 is built from 12 residues. Germline CDR1 is SNHLY and CDR2 is FYNNEI. In DNA, the CDR3 is TGTGCCACCGAGACAGATACCGGGGAGCTGTTTTTT. It codes for CATETDTGELFF.

The chain employs TRBV5-5 and TRBJ1-1; 9 positions agree with TRBD1. CDR1 SGHKS and CDR2 YYEKEE come from the germline V gene (reference sequence). The V segment lost 4 bases and the J segment 2 bases; nucleotides outside the gene matches: 9. The CDR3 covers 16 residues. The CDR3 nucleotides are TGTGCCAGCAGCGGGACAGGGTTCGGACGAAACACTGAAGCTTTCTTT. It is translated as CASSGTGFGRNTEAFF.

The chain links TRBV2 to TRBJ1-6; D may be TRBD1 (6 bases). CDR1 is SNHLY and CDR2 is FYNNEI in the germline V gene. The CDR3 runs to 15 residues. V was shortened by 8 bases and J by 5 bases, with 16 bases between the two germline ends. The DNA of the CDR3 is TGTGCCAGCGGCCAACAGGGCTTTAATAATTCACCCCTCCACTTT. Encoded protein: CASGQQGFNNSPLHF. Supplemented by reference TRBV2 and TRBJ1-6, the full variable domain reads EPEVTQTPSHQVTQMGQEVILRCVPISNHLYFYWYRQILGQKVEFLVSFYNNEISEKSEIFDDQFSVERPDGSNFTLKIRSTKLEDSAMYFCASGQQGFNNSPLHFGNGTRLTVT.

The CDR3 loop is CASSVEGQGGEAFF. CDR3 in DNA: TGTGCCAGCAGCGTAGAAGGACAGGGAGGCGAAGCTTTCTTT. This chain joins TRBV9 and TRBJ1-1; the match to TRBD1 covers 8 bases. The CDR3 runs to 14 residues. The V gene end was trimmed by 0 bases and the J gene end by 8 bases; junction bases not matched to a gene: 6. In germline, CDR1 is SGDLS, CDR2 YYNGEE.